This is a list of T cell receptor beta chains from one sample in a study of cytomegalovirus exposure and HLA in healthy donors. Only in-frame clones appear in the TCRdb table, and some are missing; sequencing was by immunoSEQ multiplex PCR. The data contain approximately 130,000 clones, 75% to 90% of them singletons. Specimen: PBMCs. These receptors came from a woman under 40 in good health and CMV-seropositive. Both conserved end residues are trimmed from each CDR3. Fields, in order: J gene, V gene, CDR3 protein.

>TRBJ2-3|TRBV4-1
ASSHPSGGSTDTQY
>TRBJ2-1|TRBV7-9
ASSLTGSSYNEQF
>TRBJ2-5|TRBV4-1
ASSQMRLIGETQY
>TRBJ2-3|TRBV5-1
ASSLGGQGTDTQY
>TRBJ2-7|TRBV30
AWSDRPGQGSYEQY
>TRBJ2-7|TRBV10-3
AISGLAGASIAYEQY
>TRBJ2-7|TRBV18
ASSPPGGLAVYEQY
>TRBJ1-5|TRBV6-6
ASTPDGGGGQPQH
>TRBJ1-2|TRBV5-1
ASSGPRGGYT
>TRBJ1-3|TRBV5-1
ASSIDSPGNTIY
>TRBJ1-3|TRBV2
ASSEGGGYSGNTIY
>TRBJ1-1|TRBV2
ASSEEAVNTEAF
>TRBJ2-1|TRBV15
ATSGQGAYNEQF
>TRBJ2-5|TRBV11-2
ASSFGTPWGYQETQY
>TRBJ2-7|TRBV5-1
ASRSTGAERQY
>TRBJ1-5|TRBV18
ASSPRVGTDQPQH
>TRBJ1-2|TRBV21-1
ASSKGGTGANYGYT
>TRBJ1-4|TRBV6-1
ASSGGQGAIEKLF
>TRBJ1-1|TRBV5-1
ASSLMGQGVNTEAF
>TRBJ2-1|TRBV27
ASSLVPGLAGNEQF
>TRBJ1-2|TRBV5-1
ASSQEGQGNGYT
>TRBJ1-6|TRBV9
ASSVDPGLGSPLH
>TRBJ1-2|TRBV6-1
ASSITGDQWSYT
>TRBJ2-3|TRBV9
ASSVEGGPTQY
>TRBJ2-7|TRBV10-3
AIARQGLEQY
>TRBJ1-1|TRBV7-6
ASSSYGQGLTNTEAF
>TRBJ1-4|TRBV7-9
ASSYRGPNEKLF
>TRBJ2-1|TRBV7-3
ASSLKATRTLNEQF
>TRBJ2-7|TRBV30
AWSVVWDRGYEQY
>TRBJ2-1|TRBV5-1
ASSLGQPSYNEQF
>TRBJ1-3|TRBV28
AGSRQGRENTIY
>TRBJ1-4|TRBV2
ASSEGREKLF
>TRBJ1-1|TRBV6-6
ASSYPLSEAF
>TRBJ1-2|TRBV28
ASSAPGLEYYGYT
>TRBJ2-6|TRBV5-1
ASSLAGPSRAPLSGANVLT
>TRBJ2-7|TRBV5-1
ASSSGFGRVYEQY
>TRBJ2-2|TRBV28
ASSLSQNTGELF
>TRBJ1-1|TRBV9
ASNQWGDREAF
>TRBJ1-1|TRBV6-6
ATLLDPRTEAF
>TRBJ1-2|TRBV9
ASSALSHRDYGYT